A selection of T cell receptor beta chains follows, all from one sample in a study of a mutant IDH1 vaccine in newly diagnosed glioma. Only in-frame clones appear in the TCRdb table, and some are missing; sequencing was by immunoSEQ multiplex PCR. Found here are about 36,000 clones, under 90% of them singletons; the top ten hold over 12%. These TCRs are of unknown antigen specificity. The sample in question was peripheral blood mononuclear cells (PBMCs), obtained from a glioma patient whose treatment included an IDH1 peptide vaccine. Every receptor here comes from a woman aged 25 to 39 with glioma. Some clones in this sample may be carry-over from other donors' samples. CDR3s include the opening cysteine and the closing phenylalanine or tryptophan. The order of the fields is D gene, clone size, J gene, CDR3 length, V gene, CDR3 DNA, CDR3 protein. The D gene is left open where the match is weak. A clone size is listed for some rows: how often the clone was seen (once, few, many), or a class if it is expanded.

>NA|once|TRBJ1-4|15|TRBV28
TGTGCCAGCAGCCCACCTCGGGGGGCCGGTGAAAAACTGTTTTTT
CASSPPRGAGEKLFF
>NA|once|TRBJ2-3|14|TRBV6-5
TGTGCCAGCAGTTACTCGAAAGGACTGGATACGCAGTATTTT
CASSYSKGLDTQYF
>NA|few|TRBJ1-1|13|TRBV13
TGTGCCAGCAGCTTAGTGGTGAACACTGAAGCTTTCTTT
CASSLVVNTEAFF
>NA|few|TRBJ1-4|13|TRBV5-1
TGCGCCAGCTCACGGACCTATGATGAAAAACTGTTTTTT
CASSRTYDEKLFF
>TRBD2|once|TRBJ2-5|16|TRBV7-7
TGTGCTAGCAGCTTAGGGGCGGGAGGAGGTCAAGAGACCCAGTACTTC
CASSLGAGGGQETQYF
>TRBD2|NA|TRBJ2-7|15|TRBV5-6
TGTGCCAGCAGCTTGCGCGGGAGGAACTCCTACGAGCAGTACTTC
CASSLRGRNSYEQYF
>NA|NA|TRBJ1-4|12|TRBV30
TGTGCCTGGAGTCAGGTTGGTGAAAAACTGTTTTTT
CAWSQVGEKLFF
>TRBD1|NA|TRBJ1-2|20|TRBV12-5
TGTGCTAGTGGTTTGCCGGGGATCCGGGACAGGGGATTGGGAGACTATGGCTACACCTTC
CASGLPGIRDRGLGDYGYTF
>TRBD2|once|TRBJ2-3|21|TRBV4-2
TGTGCCAGCAGCCAAGACCCGGGGACTAGCGGGAGGACAACTAGCACAGATACGCAGTATTTT
CASSQDPGTSGRTTSTDTQYF
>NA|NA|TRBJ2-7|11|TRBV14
TGTGCCAGCAGCCACGGTACACAGCAGTACTTC
CASSHGTQQYF
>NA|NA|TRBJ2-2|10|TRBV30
TGTGCCTTGGACACCGGGGAGCTGTTTTTT
CALDTGELFF
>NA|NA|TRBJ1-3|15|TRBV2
TGTGCCAGCAGCGACCGAGGGCTAGGGGGAAACACCATATATTTT
CASSDRGLGGNTIYF
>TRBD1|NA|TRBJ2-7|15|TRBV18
TGTGCCAGCTCACCACAAGGACAGGCCCCCTACGAGCAGTACTTC
CASSPQGQAPYEQYF
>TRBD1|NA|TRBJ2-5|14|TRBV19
TGTGCCAGTAGTACGGACAGGGCAGGGGAGACCCAGTACTTC
CASSTDRAGETQYF